This entry concerns a single T cell receptor (beta chain). Antigen: not known. The CDR3 has 14 amino acids. Per the germline V gene, CDR1 is DFQATT and CDR2 is SNEGSKA (reference sequence). Germline trimming cut 3 bases from V and 4 bases from J; bases unmatched to any gene: 6. The sample originates from a study of blood T cells in healthy people across ages. General observations from the study: Observed TCR beta diversity showed a strong correlation with the percentage of naive T cells as measured by flow cytometry.

Primers used in a second PCR of about 6 to 11 cycles were a sample-barcoded 5' primer and a J-beta primer mix. TCRdb re-derived calls from the 5' RACE reads in MiXCR, one entry per CDR3 protein. The data show some 1,800,000 distinct CDR3 sequences, roughly 43% seen once. The sequencing input was blood. The chain joins TRBV20-1 to TRBJ2-3; 8 bases align to TRBD2. The receptor was isolated from a human donor in good health. CDR3 DNA sequence: TGCAGTGCTAGTGGGGTAGCGGGGTCAGATACGCAGTATTTT. It encodes CSASGVAGSDTQYF.